This T cell receptor (beta chain) was recovered during a study of blood T cell repertoires in COVID-19. Across the study: Spain, Italy and the United States supplied samples that represented acute and convalescent COVID-19. PBMCs, B-cell-depleted T cells, or T cells were the source of the cDNA or gDNA that made up the material.

As processed by the authors: Estimates of nucleated cell counts were drawn from the amplification of reference gene primers. Assay: immunoSEQ multiplex PCR; the TCRdb copy retains only in-frame clones and omits some. V and J calls and clone size are copied from that table; D and trimming were computed from the DNA. The sample has around 80,000 clones; over 70% are singletons. CDR3 length equals 13 residues. V was clipped by 1 base and J by 6 bases, with 10 bases between them. Germline CDR1 is SGHTA and CDR2 is FQGNSA. The receptor was isolated from a man aged 80 or over with acute or convalescent COVID-19. V gene TRBV7-2 combines with J gene TRBJ2-7; TRBD2 is a possible D gene (6 bases). Material: peripheral blood. The CDR3 coding sequence is TGTGCCAGCAGCTTAGAGGGGCGGGGCGAGCAGTACTTC. Translating gives CASSLEGRGEQYF.